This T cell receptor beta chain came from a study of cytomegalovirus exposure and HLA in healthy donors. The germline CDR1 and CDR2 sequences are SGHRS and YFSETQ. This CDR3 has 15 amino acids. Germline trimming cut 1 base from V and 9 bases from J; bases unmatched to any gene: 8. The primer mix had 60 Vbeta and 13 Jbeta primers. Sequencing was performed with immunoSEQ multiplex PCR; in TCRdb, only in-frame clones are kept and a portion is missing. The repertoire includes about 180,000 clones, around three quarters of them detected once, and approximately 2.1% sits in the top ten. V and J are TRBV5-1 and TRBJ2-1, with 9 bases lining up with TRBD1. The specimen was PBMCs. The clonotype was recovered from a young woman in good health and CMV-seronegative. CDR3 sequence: CASSLQGQGSTEQFF. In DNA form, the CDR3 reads TGCGCCAGCAGCTTGCAAGGACAGGGGTCCACTGAGCAGTTCTTC.